This TCR beta chain derives from a study of blood T cell repertoires in COVID-19 (dated by TCRdb to the early 2020s). Background on the whole study: Collaborator samples came from the United States, Italy and Spain and covered acute and convalescent phases of COVID-19. Where available, HLA class I and class II types were taken from metadata supplied by the sample provider and were not determined by assay-based typing. The samples were drawn from the first 160 participants of the ongoing ImmuneRACE study and from 950 to 1,500 subjects provided by 6 global collaborators. The dataset comprised deeply sampled blood TCRbeta repertoires from subjects exposed to, actively infected with, or recovered from COVID-19. The prospective study material was composed of cDNA or gDNA derived from T cells, B-cell-depleted T cells, or PBMCs. The repertoires were released in a freely available public database intended as a resource for research on the immune response to SARS-CoV-2. The sample metadata nearly always contained a de-identified subject ID, COVID-19 status, age in years and sex.

Collaborating institutions collected whole blood in K2EDTA tubes following their own protocols. For TCRbeta analysis, collaborator samples were shipped as frozen whole blood, as isolated PBMCs, or as DNA extracted from either sample type. The germline V gene encodes CDR1 MNHEY and CDR2 SVGAGI. From the cysteine through the phenylalanine, the CDR3 covers 15 amino acids. CDR3 DNA is the only sequence kept; it has 45 bases, read in frame from the first base. V is trimmed back by 6 bases and J by 2 bases, and the junction contains 8 bases that no gene match accounts for. Comments on this clone: Its antigen remains undetermined. No base quality values were provided; no much bigger clone lies one nucleotide off.

TCRbeta CDR3 regions were amplified from genomic DNA using the immunoSEQ Assay, a bias-controlled multiplex PCR. The paper's processing steps were these. Nucleated cell counts per sample were estimated from amplification of reference gene primers within the assay. Sequence reads were collapsed and filtered to measure the absolute abundance of every unique TCRbeta CDR3 rearrangement. For each sample, productive Simpson clonality was calculated as the square root of Simpson's diversity index over productive rearrangements. Sourced from immuneACCESS, this table was stored by TCRdb with only in-frame sequences that have V and J called. A share of the clones is absent; for the studies checked, an unresolved V gene accounts for under half, and the remainder has no known explanation. V and J calls and clone size are given by that table; D and trimming were obtained from the DNA. This sample lists around 200,000 clones; 70% to 90% were detected once. Nearly 4.5% of the sample goes to the ten largest clones.

Here is what the overall study found, with its caveats: Clinical and demographic metadata were provided uncurated, with the amount varying by source and participant.

The source of this sequence is a man aged 45 to 65 with acute or convalescent COVID-19. What was sequenced was peripheral blood. This receptor chain uses TRBV6-5 and TRBJ2-5; the junction holds 8 bases that match TRBD2. The DNA sequence is TGTGCCAGCAGCGGAGCGGGGGCAGGACAAGAGACCCAGTACTTC. Translated, this gives CASSGAGAGQETQYF.